A single sample is the source of the 7 T cell receptor beta chains below, sequenced in a study of blood T cells in healthy people across ages. With a J-beta primer mix and a sample-barcoded 5' primer, a second PCR ran about 7 to 11 cycles. TCRdb redid the calling of the 5' RACE reads with MiXCR, one entry per CDR3 protein. This sample has approximately 800,000 distinct CDR3 sequences, with around 25% found just once. These data also featured in a second study, about T cells of mothers and their children.

The sample comprised blood. The receptors were gathered from a boy aged 10-17 years in good health.

The chain uses TRBV7-9 and TRBJ1-2; no firm D call. V shed 5 bases and J shed 5 bases, with 15 bases lying between them. The germline V gene encodes CDR1 SEHNR and CDR2 FQNEAQ (reference sequence). CDR3 length: 14 amino acids. Written as DNA, the CDR3 is TGTGCCAGCAGCCCCGGCGGGATTATATATGGCTACACCTTC. Translated: CASSPGGIIYGYTF. The whole variable domain, remainder taken from reference TRBV7-9 and TRBJ1-2, is DTGVSQNPRHKITKRGQNVTFRCDPISEHNRLYWYRQTLGQGPEFLTYFQNEAQLEKSRLLSDRFSAERPKGSFSTLEIQRTEQGDSAMYLCASSPGGIIYGYTFGSGTRLTVV.

The gene calls are TRBV6-6 and TRBJ1-1, with 7 bases matching TRBD1. Unmatched junction bases numbered 7, after V lost 4 bases and J lost 5 bases. There are 14 residues in the CDR3. The V gene's germline CDR1 is MNHNY and CDR2 SVGAGI (reference sequence). The CDR3 nucleotides read TGTGCCAGCAGTTCCTCAATACAGGGGACTGAAGCTTTCTTT. This codes for CASSSSIQGTEAFF.

This clonotype appeared a few times. The chain combines TRBV6-2 or TRBV6-3 with TRBJ2-2; D perhaps matches TRBD2 (5 bases). The CDR3 spans 14 residues. The V and J ends lost 8 bases and 1 base respectively, with 11 bases between them. Germline CDR1 is MNHEY and CDR2 is SVGEGT. CDR3 bases: TGTGCCAGCTTAAAGGAGGAGAACACCGGGGAGCTGTTTTTT. Amino acids: CASLKEENTGELFF.

This clonotype was counted between two and nine times. The chain links TRBV20-1 to TRBJ2-5, with D perhaps TRBD1 (6 bases). This CDR3 has 14 amino acids. CDR1 and CDR2 from the germline V gene are DFQATT and SNEGSKA (reference sequence). The V end was cut by 6 bases, the J end by 0 bases, with 14 bases between. CDR3 amino acids: CSADHQGYQETQYF. CDR3 in DNA: TGCAGTGCCGACCACCAGGGGTACCAAGAGACCCAGTACTTC.

The rearrangement links TRBV12-3 or TRBV12-4 to TRBJ1-5; D is possibly TRBD1 (6 bases). V lost 2 bases and J lost 5, with 7 bases in between. The CDR3 consists of 13 residues. The CDR3 bases are TGTGCCAGCAGTTTACCAGGGGATCAGCCCCAGCATTTT. Translation: CASSLPGDQPQHF.

This clonotype was seen more than once but under ten times. The V gene is TRBV29-1, the J gene TRBJ2-7; tentatively, D is TRBD2 (6 bases). The J call is in doubt because the DNA end fits TRBJ2-5 better. This CDR3 is built from 11 residues. The germline CDR1 and CDR2 sequences are SQVTM and ANQGSEA. This CDR3 reads CSVAGGGTQYF. The CDR3, as DNA: TGCAGCGTTGCTGGGGGAGGGACCCAGTACTTC.

This clonotype was seen a handful of times. The rearrangement links TRBV25-1 to TRBJ2-1; D call uncertain. The DNA end is a closer match to TRBJ2-5, so the J assignment may be wrong. Looked up from germline, CDR1 is MGHDK and CDR2 is SYGVNS. The CDR3 length is 14 residues. As DNA, the CDR3 is TGTGCCAGCAGTGAAATCCGGACGGCGGAGACCCAGTACTTC. This translates into CASSEIRTAETQYF.